This T cell receptor beta chain was documented in a study of PD-L1 blockade in urothelial cancer. Whole-study context: Analyses were performed on blood at 3 weeks after treatment start (the second dose) and at 6 weeks.

The CDR3 consists of 15 residues. Germline V gene lookup returns CDR1 LNHDA and CDR2 SQIVND (reference sequence). Unmatched junction bases numbered 6, after V lost 7 bases and J lost 1 base. This clone was recorded only once. The time point is: peripheral blood 6 weeks after treatment start. The patients had locally advanced or metastatic urothelial carcinoma. TCRdb's table, derived via immunoSEQ multiplex PCR, lists solely in-frame clones and lacks some. Of some 51,000 clones in the sample, 88% are singletons; the top ten hold around 2.5%. Sequences were derived from PBMCs, sampled around atezolizumab (anti-PD-L1) treatment. The V and J genes are TRBV19 and TRBJ1-2, with TRBD1 matching 10 bases. The sequence derives from a man aged 55 to 70 with urothelial cancer. The CDR3 loop is CASTLRDRGNYGYTF. CDR3 DNA: TGTGCCAGTACTCTGAGGGACAGGGGTAACTATGGCTACACCTTC.